The subject of this entry is one T cell receptor (beta chain). Trimming cost V 0 bases and J 2 bases, with 14 bases left between them. This CDR3 region has 17 residues. Sequencing was performed with immunoSEQ multiplex PCR; in TCRdb, only in-frame clones are kept and a portion is missing. The table includes some 250,000 clones, roughly 91% detected once. The data were taken from a study of blood T cell repertoires in COVID-19. The study drew participants aged about 18 to 95 years from some 25 US areas. Donors were grouped by their self-reported clinical history. The J gene is TRBJ1-5, the V gene TRBV6-7; possibly TRBD1 for D (6 bases). TRBV6-7 is reported as an ORF; its role is uncertain. Sequenced input: PBMCs or T cells enriched from blood (not recorded which). This receptor was taken from a woman in her forties with acute COVID-19. This CDR3 is CASSYSRGGWGNQPQHF. Written as DNA, the CDR3 is TGTGCCAGCAGTTACTCTAGGGGGGGTTGGGGCAATCAGCCCCAGCATTTT.